This entry lists 28 T cell receptor beta chains sequenced from one sample in a study of shared clonotypes between healthy human individuals. Method: immunoSEQ multiplex PCR; TCRdb's copy keeps in-frame clones and lacks some. The table includes around 2.1 million clones, more than 85% detected once. The naive CD8 fraction comprised CD45RO-negative cells positively selected for CCR7 and excluded terminally differentiated effector memory CD45RA+ cells. Source material: naive CD8+ T cells from PBMCs. These receptors all stem from a young man in good health. Some clones in this sample may be carry-over from other donors' samples.

This chain uses TRBV9 with TRBJ2-3, with D unclear. The CDR3 totals 12 residues. From germline, CDR1 is SGDLS and CDR2 YYNGEE. The V end was cut by 3 bases, the J end by 13 bases, with 15 bases between. CDR3 region: CASSGQTQTEYF. Here the CDR3 DNA reads TGTGCCAGCAGCGGCCAGACACAAACGGAGTATTTT.

The chain joins TRBV27 to TRBJ2-1; 10 positions match TRBD2. Germline CDR1 and CDR2: MNHEY and SMNVEV (reference sequence). The ends lost 1 base at V and 2 bases at J; junction bases unmatched: 2. The CDR3 has 16 residues. The CDR3 sequence: CASSLYGTSAYNEQFF. The CDR3 nucleotides are TGTGCCAGCAGTTTATACGGGACTAGCGCCTACAATGAGCAGTTCTTC.

The table lists this clone with a count of one. This sequence joins TRBV6-5 and TRBJ2-7; 10 positions agree with TRBD1. The V gene end was trimmed by 2 bases and the J gene end by 1 base; junction bases not matched to a gene: 5. This CDR3 region has 16 residues. Germline-derived CDR1 and CDR2 are MNHEY and SVGAGI. The CDR3 spells CASSYGDRGPSYEQYF. The CDR3 region has the DNA TGTGCCAGCAGTTACGGGGACAGGGGCCCATCCTACGAGCAGTACTTC.

This chain connects TRBV5-1 to TRBJ2-1; D perhaps matches TRBD2 (5 bases). From germline, CDR1 is SGHRS and CDR2 YFSETQ. Trimming stripped 4 bases from V and 4 bases from J, with 9 bases between. The length of the CDR3 is 13 residues. The CDR3: CASSPEGYNEQFF. CDR3 in DNA: TGCGCCAGCAGCCCTGAGGGATACAATGAGCAGTTCTTC. Variable domain in full (rest from reference TRBV5-1 and TRBJ2-1): KAGVTQTPRYLIKTRGQQVTLSCSPISGHRSVSWYQQTPGQGLQFLFEYFSETQRNKGNFPGRFSGRQFSNSRSEMNVSTLELGDSALYLCASSPEGYNEQFFGPGTRLTVL.

V is TRBV28 and J is TRBJ2-5, with D tentatively TRBD2 (6 bases). V gave up 3 bases and J gave up 4 bases, with 18 bases separating them. CDR3 length equals 16 residues. In germline, CDR1 is MDHEN, CDR2 SYDVKM. The CDR3 region has the DNA TGTGCCAGCAGTTTCCCGACTAGTAAGGGGACAGAGACCCAGTACTTC. Translation gives CASSFPTSKGTETQYF.

The chain links TRBV7-9 to TRBJ2-1, with 9 bases fitting TRBD2. Trimming took 4 bases from V and 8 from J; bases not matched to a gene: 9. CDR1 SEHNR and CDR2 FQNEAQ come from the germline V gene (reference sequence). The CDR3 spans 15 residues. CDR3 residues: CASSSVLAGVHEQFF. The DNA for the CDR3 is TGTGCCAGCAGCTCTGTTTTAGCGGGGGTGCATGAGCAGTTCTTC.

The rearrangement uses TRBV4-1 and TRBJ2-7; the D gene could be TRBD1 or TRBD2 (5 bases each). The germline V gene encodes CDR1 MGHRA and CDR2 YSYEKL. The CDR3 runs 17 residues. Between the trimmed V and J ends, which lost 4 bases and 3 bases, there was a span of 22 bases. DNA of the CDR3: TGCGCCAGCAGCCCCCAGGCTGGGACCCGGGTAGGCTACGAGCAGTACTTC. It yields the protein CASSPQAGTRVGYEQYF.

The V gene is TRBV28, the J gene TRBJ2-1, with TRBD1 matching over 10 bases. The V gene end was trimmed by 11 bases and the J gene end by 1 base; junction bases not matched to a gene: 8. CDR3 length: 15 residues. Germline V lookup: CDR1 MDHEN, CDR2 SYDVKM. The CDR3 DNA sequence: TGTGCCTCCAGGGAGGACAGGGGGTCCTACAATGAGCAGTTCTTC. Encoded protein: CASREDRGSYNEQFF.

The chain uses TRBV27 and TRBJ2-7, with D possibly TRBD2 on 6 matching bases. The CDR3 has 15 amino acids. Germline CDR1 is MNHEY and CDR2 is SMNVEV (reference sequence). The germline V and J ends were trimmed by 2 bases and 3 bases, with 14 bases remaining between them. The CDR3 reads CASSLGGYGGYEQYF. CDR3 nucleotide sequence: TGTGCCAGCAGTTTAGGAGGGTATGGGGGCTACGAGCAGTACTTC.

As to this clone: The same CDR3 arises from other DNA sequences in this sample as well. The J gene is TRBJ2-2, the V gene TRBV27, with TRBD2 as a possible D gene (6 bases). The CDR3 consists of 16 residues. The ends were cut back, 0 bases at V and 4 bases at J, with 12 bases in the middle. Looked up from germline, CDR1 is MNHEY and CDR2 is SMNVEV (reference sequence). The CDR3 DNA reads as TGTGCCAGCAGTTTATCGCCGGGAGCGGGCACCGGGGAGCTGTTTTTT. This translates into CASSLSPGAGTGELFF.

The chain couples TRBV7-8 to TRBJ2-4; weak D call: TRBD2 (6 bases). Germline V lookup: CDR1 SGHVS, CDR2 FQNEAQ. This CDR3 region has 16 residues. Trimming removed 7 bases at V and 0 bases at J, with 16 bases between. CDR3 sequence (DNA): TGTGCCAGCACTCCCGGGGGATTGCTAGCCAAAAACATTCAGTACTTC. Encoded protein: CASTPGGLLAKNIQYF.

To note about this clone: At one of its ends the junction is not consistent with the germline gene, which may arise from a read error. The chain links TRBV29-1 to TRBJ1-4; D is unresolved. This CDR3 is 10 amino acids long. Germline V CDR1 and CDR2: SQVTM, ANQGSEA. The chain's CDR3 is CSIRNEKLFF. DNA for the CDR3: TGCAGCATCAGAAATGAAAAACTATTTTTT.

The chain is built from TRBV5-6 and TRBJ2-3, with 13 bases aligning to TRBD2. The CDR3 is 16 residues long. Trimming took 4 bases from V and 6 from J; bases not matched to a gene: 8. Germline assignment: CDR1 SGHDT and CDR2 YYEEEE. CDR3 amino acids: CASSPETSGRWDTQYF. The CDR3 bases are TGTGCCAGCAGCCCCGAGACTAGCGGGAGGTGGGATACGCAGTATTTT.

The chain has TRBV28 and TRBJ1-3; D unresolved. This CDR3 contains 14 residues. CDR1 and CDR2 from the germline V gene are MDHEN and SYDVKM. With 7 bases removed from V and 0 bases from J, the gap between germline ends came to 10 bases. CDR3 protein: CASTQFLSGNTIYF. CDR3 bases: TGTGCCAGCACGCAGTTCCTCTCTGGAAACACCATATATTTT.

The CDR3 coding sequence is TGTGCCAGCAGCTTTTACCGGGACCCCGGGGGCGAGCAGTACTTC. As protein: CASSFYRDPGGEQYF. The chain has TRBV13 and TRBJ2-7; D might be TRBD2 (6 bases). Trimming stripped 3 bases from V and 6 bases from J, with 18 bases between. Germline V gene lookup returns CDR1 PRHDT and CDR2 FYEKMQ (reference sequence). The CDR3 has 15 residues.

This chain joins TRBV7-2 and TRBJ2-1; D is unclear. Trimming stripped 8 bases from V and 6 bases from J, with 17 bases between. Per germline, CDR1 SGHTA and CDR2 FQGNSA. This CDR3 region has 14 residues. This CDR3 is CASRLGSIGNEQFF. In DNA, the CDR3 is TGTGCCAGCCGATTAGGTAGCATTGGCAATGAGCAGTTCTTC.

The sample holds a few counts of this clone. The V call is TRBV7-9, the J call TRBJ1-1; D remains ambiguous. The CDR3 consists of 12 residues. Germline CDR1 and CDR2: SEHNR and FQNEAQ (reference sequence). Between the trimmed V and J ends, which lost 6 bases and 11 bases, there was a span of 16 bases. DNA for the CDR3: TGTGCCAGCAGGCTCGAGCTCGGCGGGGCTTTCTTT. Protein sequence: CASRLELGGAFF.

In regard to this clone: Additional DNA sequences in this sample encode the identical CDR3. J is TRBJ1-2 and V is TRBV7-9; D is possibly TRBD1 (5 bases). Deletions cut 3 bases from V and 4 bases from J, with 9 bases between. Germline V gene lookup returns CDR1 SEHNR and CDR2 FQNEAQ (reference sequence). The CDR3 extends over 13 amino acids. The CDR3 sequence: CASSFPGSYGYTF. The CDR3 region has the DNA TGTGCCAGCAGCTTCCCAGGGTCCTATGGCTACACCTTC.

V and J are TRBV9 and TRBJ2-5; TRBD2 matches 7 bases. Trimming took 0 bases from V and 4 from J; bases not matched to a gene: 6. Germline-derived CDR1 and CDR2 are SGDLS and YYNGEE. There are 15 residues in the CDR3. The CDR3 sequence is CASSVVGGSGETQYF. CDR3 sequence (DNA): TGTGCCAGCAGCGTAGTTGGCGGGAGTGGAGAGACCCAGTACTTC.

The J gene is TRBJ2-2, the V gene TRBV7-2, with 7 nucleotides matching TRBD2. Per the germline V gene, CDR1 is SGHTA and CDR2 is FQGNSA. V lost 7 bases, J lost 8 bases, and 10 bases stayed unmatched. The CDR3 contains 14 residues. The CDR3 DNA follows: TGTGCCAGCACTAGCGGCCCCCAGGGAGGGGAGCTGTTTTTT. This encodes CASTSGPQGGELFF.

The V gene is TRBV9, the J gene TRBJ1-1; a weak D match, TRBD1 (6 bases). CDR3 length: 17 residues. The germline gives CDR1 SGDLS, CDR2 YYNGEE. The V gene lost 0 bases and the J gene lost 4 bases, with 19 bases spanning the gap. CDR3 nucleotide sequence: TGTGCCAGCAGCGTAGCAGTGGGGGGAGGGGGACCCACTGAAGCTTTCTTT. Translated, it gives CASSVAVGGGGPTEAFF.

V and J are TRBV29-1 and TRBJ1-2; D is unresolved. CDR3 length: 12 amino acids. Germline CDR1 reads SQVTM; CDR2 reads ANQGSEA. Trimming stripped 4 bases from V and 4 bases from J, with 10 bases between. CDR3 residues: CSVAGRTYGYTF. The CDR3 nucleotides are TGCAGCGTTGCCGGGCGGACCTATGGCTACACCTTC.

The chain links TRBV6-5 to TRBJ2-5, with 8 bases identical to TRBD2. Germline trimming cut 5 bases from V and 5 bases from J; bases unmatched to any gene: 7. Germline V gene data show CDR1 as MNHEY and CDR2 as SVGAGI. The CDR3 sequence is 14 residues long. The CDR3 reads CASSPLAGGETQYF. CDR3 nucleotide sequence: TGTGCCAGCAGTCCTCTAGCGGGCGGGGAGACCCAGTACTTC.

The chain has TRBV6-5 and TRBJ2-2; 7 bases are a match to TRBD2. The CDR3 contains 14 residues. Germline V gene sequence: CDR1 MNHEY, CDR2 SVGAGI. Germline trimming cut 4 bases from V and 6 bases from J; bases unmatched to any gene: 5. The CDR3 coding sequence is TGTGCCAGCAGTTCAGGCGGGAGTTCCGGGGAGCTGTTTTTT. It specifies CASSSGGSSGELFF.

This clone was picked up a small number of times. The V gene is TRBV7-8, the J gene TRBJ1-1, with 8 positions matching TRBD1. Per germline, CDR1 SGHVS and CDR2 FQNEAQ. The CDR3 extends over 13 amino acids. After removal of 5 bases from V and 11 bases from J, the junction contained 10 bases not matched to a gene. The CDR3 sequence is CASSPGGLLDAFF. In DNA form, the CDR3 reads TGTGCCAGCAGCCCAGGGGGCCTTTTGGACGCTTTCTTT.

The CDR3 is CASSPTAGNEQFF. CDR3 coding DNA: TGTGCCAGCAGCCCCACGGCGGGGAATGAGCAGTTCTTC. The chain is built from TRBV7-3 and TRBJ2-1; D is perhaps TRBD2 (6 bases). The CDR3 totals 13 residues. Germline lookup yields CDR1 SGHTA and CDR2 FQGTGA. The germline V and J ends were trimmed by 5 bases and 7 bases, with 12 bases remaining between them.

The V call is TRBV11-1, the J call TRBJ2-5; D is ambiguous. Per germline, CDR1 SGHAT and CDR2 FQDESV (reference sequence). The CDR3 runs to 17 residues. V lost 7 bases and J lost 4, with 25 bases in between. This chain's CDR3 is CASTNGWDINDRETQYF. CDR3 nucleotide sequence: TGTGCCAGCACCAATGGCTGGGATATCAATGATAGAGAGACCCAGTACTTC.

The CDR3 loop reads CASSGGWTGEYNEQFF. In DNA form, the CDR3 reads TGCGCCAGCAGCGGCGGTTGGACGGGGGAATACAATGAGCAGTTCTTC. This rearrangement joins TRBV5-1 to TRBJ2-1; possibly TRBD2 for D (6 bases). The germline CDR1 and CDR2 sequences are SGHRS and YFSETQ. This CDR3 region has 16 residues. The V gene lost 4 bases and the J gene lost 4 bases, with 18 bases spanning the gap.